The present T cell receptor (beta chain) was sequenced within a study of blood T cells in healthy people across ages. The wider study: Per two T cells, template switching captured roughly one barcoded beta molecule.

Findings of the study overall: Age brought a roughly linear fall in TCR beta diversity measured per million T cells.

Worth noting for this clonotype: The antigen remains unidentified.

Trimming left V 5 bases short and J 9 bases short, with 14 bases between. Germline V CDR1 and CDR2: LNHDA, SQIVND (reference sequence). The CDR3 sequence is 14 residues long. A second PCR of roughly 6 to 12 cycles used a sample-barcoded 5' primer and a J-beta primer mix. TCRdb re-analysed the 5' RACE reads in MiXCR, keeping a single row per CDR3 protein. The table lists about 1.8 million distinct CDR3 sequences, around 48% of them singletons. The sequenced material came from blood. This clonotype was sampled from a woman aged 40 to 50 in good health. The chain links TRBV19 to TRBJ1-6; D is unresolved. The CDR3 sequence: CASSGSDPSSPLHF. The CDR3 DNA reads as TGTGCCAGTAGTGGCTCGGACCCTTCTTCACCCCTCCACTTT.